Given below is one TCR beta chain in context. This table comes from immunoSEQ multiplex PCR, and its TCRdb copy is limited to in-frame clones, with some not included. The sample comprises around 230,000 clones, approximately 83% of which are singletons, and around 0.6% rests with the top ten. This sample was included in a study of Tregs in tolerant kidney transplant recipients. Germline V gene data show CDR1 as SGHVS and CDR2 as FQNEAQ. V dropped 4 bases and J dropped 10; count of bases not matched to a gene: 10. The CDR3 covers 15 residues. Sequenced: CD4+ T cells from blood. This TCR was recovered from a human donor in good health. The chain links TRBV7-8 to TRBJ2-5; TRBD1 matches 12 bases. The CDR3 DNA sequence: TGTGCCAGCAGCTCAAGGGGGACAGGGGGCGGCGGCCAGTACTTC. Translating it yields CASSSRGTGGGGQYF.